This T cell receptor (beta chain) came from a study of T cells in Graves' hyperthyroidism and ophthalmopathy. The source material, RNA transcripts, was used to amplify TCR beta CDR3 regions. The study used the HTBI primer set for a first-round RT-PCR of the TCR CDR3. TCRdb processed the multiplex PCR reads anew with MiXCR; each CDR3 protein has one entry. The table shows 500,000 to 750,000 distinct CDR3 sequences, with 40% to 55% occurring only once. Turning to this clonotype: Its target is not known.

Study results and limitations: From stable hyperthyroidism, ophthalmopathy was set apart by a 13 V-J model. Most thyroid clonotypes expanded above 0.001 appeared in blood too. It was a median 6.5 months before onset that the model predicted ophthalmopathy.

Thyroid ultrasound, orbital computed tomography, clinical symptoms, and serum thyroxine and TRAb underpinned diagnoses. V was pared by 6 bases and J by 2 bases, with 21 bases of the junction left unmatched. The CDR3 has 20 amino acids. The germline gives CDR1 SGHTA, CDR2 FQGTGA. Sequencing was performed on peripheral blood or thyroid tissue (not recorded which). V gene TRBV7-3 combines with J gene TRBJ2-7, with TRBD2 matching over 11 bases. This TCR was recovered from a woman younger than 30 with Graves' hyperthyroidism. The DNA of the CDR3 is TGTGCCAGCAGTACCCGCCGGGGGACAGGGCTAGCGGGAGGCCCCTACGAGCAGTACTTC. Translating gives CASSTRRGTGLAGGPYEQYF.